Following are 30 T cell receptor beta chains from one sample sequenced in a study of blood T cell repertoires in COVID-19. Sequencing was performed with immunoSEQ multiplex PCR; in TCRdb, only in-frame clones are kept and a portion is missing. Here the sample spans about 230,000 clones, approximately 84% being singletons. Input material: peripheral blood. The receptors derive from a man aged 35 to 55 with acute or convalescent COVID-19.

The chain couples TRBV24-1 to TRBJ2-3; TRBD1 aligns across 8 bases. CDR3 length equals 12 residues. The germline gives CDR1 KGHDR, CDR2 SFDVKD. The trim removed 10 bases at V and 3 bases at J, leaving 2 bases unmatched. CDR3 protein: CATGDRTDTQYF. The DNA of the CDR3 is TGTGCCACGGGGGACAGGACAGATACGCAGTATTTT.

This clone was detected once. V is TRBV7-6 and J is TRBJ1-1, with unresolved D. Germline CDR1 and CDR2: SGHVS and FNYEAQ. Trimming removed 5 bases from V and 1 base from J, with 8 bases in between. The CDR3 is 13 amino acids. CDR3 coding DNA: TGTGCCAGCAGCCCAACCGGGAACACTGAAGCTTTCTTT. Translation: CASSPTGNTEAFF.

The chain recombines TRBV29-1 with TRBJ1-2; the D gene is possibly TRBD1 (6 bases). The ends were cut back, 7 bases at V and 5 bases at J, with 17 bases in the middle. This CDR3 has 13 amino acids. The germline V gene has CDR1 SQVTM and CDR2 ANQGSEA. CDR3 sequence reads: CSAGGGHNYGYTF. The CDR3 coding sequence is TGCAGCGCCGGGGGGGGACATAATTATGGCTACACCTTC.

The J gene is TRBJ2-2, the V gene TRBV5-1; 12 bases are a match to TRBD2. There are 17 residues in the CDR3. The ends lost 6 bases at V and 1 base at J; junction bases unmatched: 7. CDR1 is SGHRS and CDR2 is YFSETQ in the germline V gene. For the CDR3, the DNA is TGCGCCAGCACTTCCCCTAGCGGGGGGGGGAACACCGGGGAGCTGTTTTTT. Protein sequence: CASTSPSGGGNTGELFF.

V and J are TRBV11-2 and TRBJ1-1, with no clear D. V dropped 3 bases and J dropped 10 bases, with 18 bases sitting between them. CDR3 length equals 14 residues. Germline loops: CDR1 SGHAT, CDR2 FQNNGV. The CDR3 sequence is CASSFPGGLGGAFF. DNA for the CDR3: TGTGCCAGCAGCTTCCCTGGAGGGCTCGGCGGAGCTTTCTTT.

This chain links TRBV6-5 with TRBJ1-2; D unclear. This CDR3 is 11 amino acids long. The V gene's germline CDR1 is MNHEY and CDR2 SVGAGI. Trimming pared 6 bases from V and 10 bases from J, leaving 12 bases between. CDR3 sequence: CASRGAIDYTF. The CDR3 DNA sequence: TGTGCCAGCAGGGGCGCCATTGACTACACCTTC.

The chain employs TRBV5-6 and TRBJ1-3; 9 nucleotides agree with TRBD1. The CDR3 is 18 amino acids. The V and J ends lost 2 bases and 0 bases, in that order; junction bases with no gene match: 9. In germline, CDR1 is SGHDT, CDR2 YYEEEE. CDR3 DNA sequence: TGTGCCAGCAGCTTATACGGGACAGGGTTTTACTCTGGAAACACCATATATTTT. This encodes CASSLYGTGFYSGNTIYF.

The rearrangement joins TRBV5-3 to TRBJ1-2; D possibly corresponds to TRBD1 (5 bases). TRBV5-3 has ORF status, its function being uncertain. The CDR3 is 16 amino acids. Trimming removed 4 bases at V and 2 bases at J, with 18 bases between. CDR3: CARSLQSTVRNYGYTF. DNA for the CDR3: TGTGCCAGAAGCCTACAGTCGACAGTTCGGAACTATGGCTACACCTTC.

The chain's CDR3 is CAWNRDSTYTEAFF. The DNA for the CDR3 is TGTGCCTGGAACCGGGACAGCACTTACACTGAAGCTTTCTTT. The chain uses TRBV30 and TRBJ1-1; 7 nucleotides match TRBD1. The CDR3 sequence is 14 residues long. V shed 4 bases, J shed 3 bases, and the junction held 8 bases outside the gene matches. The germline V gene encodes CDR1 GTSNPN and CDR2 SVGIG (reference sequence).

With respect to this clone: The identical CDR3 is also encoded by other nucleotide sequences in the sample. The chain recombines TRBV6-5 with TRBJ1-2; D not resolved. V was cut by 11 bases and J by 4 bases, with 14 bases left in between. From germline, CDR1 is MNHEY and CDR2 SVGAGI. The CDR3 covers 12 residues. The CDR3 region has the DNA TGTGCCTCGCGGAGGGCAGCCTATGGCTACACCTTC. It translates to CASRRAAYGYTF.

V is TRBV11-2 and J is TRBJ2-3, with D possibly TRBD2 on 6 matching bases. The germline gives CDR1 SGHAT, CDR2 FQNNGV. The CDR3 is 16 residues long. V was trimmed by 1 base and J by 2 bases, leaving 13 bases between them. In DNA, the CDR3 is TGTGCCAGCAGCTTAGCTCTGCGGGGATACACAGATACGCAGTATTTT. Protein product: CASSLALRGYTDTQYF.

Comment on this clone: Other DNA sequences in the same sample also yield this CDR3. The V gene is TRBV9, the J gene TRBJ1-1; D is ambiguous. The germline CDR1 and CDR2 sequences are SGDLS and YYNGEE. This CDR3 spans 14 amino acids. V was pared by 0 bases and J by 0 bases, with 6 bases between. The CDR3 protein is CASSVGGMNTEAFF. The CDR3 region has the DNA TGTGCCAGCAGCGTAGGAGGGATGAACACTGAAGCTTTCTTT.

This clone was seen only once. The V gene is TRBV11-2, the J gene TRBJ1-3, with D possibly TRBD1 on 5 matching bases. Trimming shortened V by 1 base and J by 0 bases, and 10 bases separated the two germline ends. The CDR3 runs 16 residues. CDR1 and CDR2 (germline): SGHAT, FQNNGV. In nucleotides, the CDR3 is TGTGCCAGCAGCTTAGGGGGCAGGAGCTCTGGAAACACCATATATTTT. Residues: CASSLGGRSSGNTIYF.

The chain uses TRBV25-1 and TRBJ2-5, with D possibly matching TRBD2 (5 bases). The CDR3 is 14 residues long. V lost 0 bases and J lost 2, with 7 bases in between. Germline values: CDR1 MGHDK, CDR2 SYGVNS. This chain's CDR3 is CASSEYGEQETQYF. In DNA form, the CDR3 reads TGTGCCAGCAGTGAATACGGGGAACAAGAGACCCAGTACTTC.

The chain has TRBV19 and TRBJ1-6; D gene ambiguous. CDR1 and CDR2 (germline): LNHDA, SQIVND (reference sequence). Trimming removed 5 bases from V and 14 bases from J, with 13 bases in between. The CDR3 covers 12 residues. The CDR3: CASSVGGGSLHF. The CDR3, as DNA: TGTGCCAGTAGTGTTGGAGGAGGATCCCTCCACTTT.

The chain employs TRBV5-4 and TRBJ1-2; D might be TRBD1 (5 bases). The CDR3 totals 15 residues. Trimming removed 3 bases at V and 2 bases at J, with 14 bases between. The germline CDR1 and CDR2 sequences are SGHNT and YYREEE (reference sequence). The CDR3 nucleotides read TGTGCCAGCAGCTACGGATCGGGGGGGAACTATGGCTACACCTTC. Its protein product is CASSYGSGGNYGYTF.

As DNA, the CDR3 is TGTGCCAGCAGCCAAGACGGGGGGGCCTCCTTAGCCAAAAACATTCAGTACTTC. This encodes CASSQDGGASLAKNIQYF. This chain links TRBV3-1 (or the pseudogene TRBV3-2) with TRBJ2-4; 8 bases map to TRBD2. The V gene end was trimmed by 0 bases and the J gene end by 0 bases; junction bases not matched to a gene: 7. From germline, CDR1 is LGHDT and CDR2 YNNKEL (reference sequence). The CDR3 covers 18 residues.

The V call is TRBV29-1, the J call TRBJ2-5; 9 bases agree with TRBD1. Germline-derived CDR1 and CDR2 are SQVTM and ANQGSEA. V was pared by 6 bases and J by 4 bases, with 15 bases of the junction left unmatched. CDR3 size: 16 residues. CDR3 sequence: CSVSSMPGQGSETQYF. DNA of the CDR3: TGCAGCGTGTCCTCTATGCCGGGACAGGGTTCAGAGACCCAGTACTTC.

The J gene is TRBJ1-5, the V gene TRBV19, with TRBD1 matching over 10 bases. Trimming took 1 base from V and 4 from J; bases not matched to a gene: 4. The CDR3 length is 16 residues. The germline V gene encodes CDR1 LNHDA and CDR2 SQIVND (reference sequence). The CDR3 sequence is CASSIARDRGNQPQHF. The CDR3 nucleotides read TGTGCCAGTAGTATAGCTCGGGACAGGGGAAATCAGCCCCAGCATTTT.

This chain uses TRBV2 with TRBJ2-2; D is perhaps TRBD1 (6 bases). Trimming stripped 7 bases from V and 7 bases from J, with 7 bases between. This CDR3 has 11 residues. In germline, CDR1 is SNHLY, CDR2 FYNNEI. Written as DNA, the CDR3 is TGTGCCAGCACAGGGGTCGGGGAGCTGTTTTTT. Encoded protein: CASTGVGELFF.

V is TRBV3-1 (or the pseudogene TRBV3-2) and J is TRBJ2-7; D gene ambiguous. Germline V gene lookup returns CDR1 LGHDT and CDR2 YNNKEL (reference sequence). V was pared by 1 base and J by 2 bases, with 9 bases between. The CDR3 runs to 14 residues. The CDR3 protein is CASSQGFQTYEQYF. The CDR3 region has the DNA TGTGCCAGCAGCCAAGGTTTCCAGACCTACGAGCAGTACTTC.

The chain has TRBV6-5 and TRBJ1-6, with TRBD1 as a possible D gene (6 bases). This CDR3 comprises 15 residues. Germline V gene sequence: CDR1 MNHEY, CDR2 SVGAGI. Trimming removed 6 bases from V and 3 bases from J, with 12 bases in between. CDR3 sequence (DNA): TGTGCCAGCAGACGGGGACAATACTATAATTCACCCCTCCACTTT. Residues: CASRRGQYYNSPLHF.

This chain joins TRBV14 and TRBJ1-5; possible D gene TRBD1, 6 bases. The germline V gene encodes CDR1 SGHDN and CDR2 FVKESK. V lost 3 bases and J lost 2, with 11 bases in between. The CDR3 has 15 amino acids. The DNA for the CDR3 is TGTGCCAGCAGCCATGACAGGTGTGGCAATCAGCCCCAGCATTTT. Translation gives CASSHDRCGNQPQHF.

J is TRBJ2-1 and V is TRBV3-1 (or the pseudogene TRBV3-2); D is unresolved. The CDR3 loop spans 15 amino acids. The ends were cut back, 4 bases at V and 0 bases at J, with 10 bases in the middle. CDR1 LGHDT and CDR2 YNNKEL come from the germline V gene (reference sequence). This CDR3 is CASSPVGSSYNEQFF. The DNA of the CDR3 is TGTGCCAGCAGCCCCGTTGGTAGCTCCTACAATGAGCAGTTCTTC.

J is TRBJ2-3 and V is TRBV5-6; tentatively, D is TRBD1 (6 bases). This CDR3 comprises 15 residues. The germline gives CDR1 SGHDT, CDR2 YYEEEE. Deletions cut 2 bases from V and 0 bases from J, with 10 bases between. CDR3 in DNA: TGTGCCAGCAGCTTCAGGGGCGTAAGCACAGATACGCAGTATTTT. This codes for CASSFRGVSTDTQYF. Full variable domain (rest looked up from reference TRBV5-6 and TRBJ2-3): DAGVTQSPTHLIKTRGQQVTLRCSPKSGHDTVSWYQQALGQGPQFIFQYYEEEERQRGNFPDRFSGHQFPNYSSELNVNALLLGDSALYLCASSFRGVSTDTQYFGPGTRLTVL.

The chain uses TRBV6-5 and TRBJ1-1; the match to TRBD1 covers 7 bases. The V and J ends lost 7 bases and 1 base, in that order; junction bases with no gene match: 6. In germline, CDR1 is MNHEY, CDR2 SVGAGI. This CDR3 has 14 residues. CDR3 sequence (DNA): TGTGCCAGCATCCGAGGGGGCCAGAACACTGAAGCTTTCTTT. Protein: CASIRGGQNTEAFF.

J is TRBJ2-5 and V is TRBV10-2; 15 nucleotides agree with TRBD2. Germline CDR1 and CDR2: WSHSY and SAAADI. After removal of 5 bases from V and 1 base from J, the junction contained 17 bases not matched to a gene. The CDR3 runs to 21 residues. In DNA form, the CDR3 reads TGCGCCAGCAGTACCGGGACTAGCGGGGGGCCCCGTTCGATCCGCCAAGAGACCCAGTACTTC. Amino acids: CASSTGTSGGPRSIRQETQYF.

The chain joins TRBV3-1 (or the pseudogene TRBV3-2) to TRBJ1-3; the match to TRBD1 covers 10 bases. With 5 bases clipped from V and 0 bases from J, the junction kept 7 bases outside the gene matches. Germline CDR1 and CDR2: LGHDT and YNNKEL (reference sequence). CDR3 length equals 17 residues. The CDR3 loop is CASSARDRGTSGNTIYF. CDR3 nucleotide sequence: TGTGCCAGCAGCGCCCGGGACAGGGGTACCTCTGGAAACACCATATATTTT.

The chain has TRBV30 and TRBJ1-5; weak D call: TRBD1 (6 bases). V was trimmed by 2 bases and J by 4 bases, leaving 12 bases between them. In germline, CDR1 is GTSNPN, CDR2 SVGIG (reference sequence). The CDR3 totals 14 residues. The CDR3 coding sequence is TGTGCCTGGAGTATGGGGACACTTAATCAGCCCCAGCATTTT. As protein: CAWSMGTLNQPQHF.

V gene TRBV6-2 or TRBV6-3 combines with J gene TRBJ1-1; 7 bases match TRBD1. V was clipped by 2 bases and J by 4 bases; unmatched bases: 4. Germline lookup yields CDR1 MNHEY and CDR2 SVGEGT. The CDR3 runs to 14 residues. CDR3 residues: CASSYLTGSTEAFF. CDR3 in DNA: TGTGCCAGCAGTTACCTGACAGGGTCCACTGAAGCTTTCTTT.